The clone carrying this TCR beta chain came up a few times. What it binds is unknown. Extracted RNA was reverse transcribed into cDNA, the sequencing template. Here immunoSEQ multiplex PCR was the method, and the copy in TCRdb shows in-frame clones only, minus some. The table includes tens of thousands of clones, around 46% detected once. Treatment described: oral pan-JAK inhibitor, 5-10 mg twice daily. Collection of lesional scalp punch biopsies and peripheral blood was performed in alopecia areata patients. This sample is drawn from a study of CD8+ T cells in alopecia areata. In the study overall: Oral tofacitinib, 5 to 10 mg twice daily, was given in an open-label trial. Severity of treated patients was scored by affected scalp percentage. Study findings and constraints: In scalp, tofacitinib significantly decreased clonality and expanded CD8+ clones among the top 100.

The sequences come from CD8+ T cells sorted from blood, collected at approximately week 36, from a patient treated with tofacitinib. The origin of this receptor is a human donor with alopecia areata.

Written as DNA, the CDR3 is TGCGCCAGCAGCCAAGATGTTTCTGGAAACACCATATATTTT. Translated, it gives CASSQDVSGNTIYF. J is TRBJ1-3 and V is TRBV4-1; D is unclear. V lost 0 bases and J 1 base, leaving 4 bases between the germline ends. The CDR3 runs 14 residues. In germline, CDR1 is MGHRA, CDR2 YSYEKL.